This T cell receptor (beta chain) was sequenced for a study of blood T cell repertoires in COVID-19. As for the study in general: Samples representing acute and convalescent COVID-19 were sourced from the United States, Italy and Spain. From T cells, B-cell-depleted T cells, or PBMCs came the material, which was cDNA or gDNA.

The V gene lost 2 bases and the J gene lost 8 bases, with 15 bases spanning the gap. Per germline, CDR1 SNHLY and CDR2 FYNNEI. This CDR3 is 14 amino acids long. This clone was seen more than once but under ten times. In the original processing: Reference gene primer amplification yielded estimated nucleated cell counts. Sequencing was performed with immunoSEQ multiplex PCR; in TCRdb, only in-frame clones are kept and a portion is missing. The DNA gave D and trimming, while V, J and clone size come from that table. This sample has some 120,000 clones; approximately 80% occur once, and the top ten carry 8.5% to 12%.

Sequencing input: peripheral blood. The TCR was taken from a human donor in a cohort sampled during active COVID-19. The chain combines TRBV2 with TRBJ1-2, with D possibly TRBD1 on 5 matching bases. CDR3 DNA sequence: TGTGCCAGCAGTGAACAGGGATCCTTGGAGGGCTACACCTTC. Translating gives CASSEQGSLEGYTF.